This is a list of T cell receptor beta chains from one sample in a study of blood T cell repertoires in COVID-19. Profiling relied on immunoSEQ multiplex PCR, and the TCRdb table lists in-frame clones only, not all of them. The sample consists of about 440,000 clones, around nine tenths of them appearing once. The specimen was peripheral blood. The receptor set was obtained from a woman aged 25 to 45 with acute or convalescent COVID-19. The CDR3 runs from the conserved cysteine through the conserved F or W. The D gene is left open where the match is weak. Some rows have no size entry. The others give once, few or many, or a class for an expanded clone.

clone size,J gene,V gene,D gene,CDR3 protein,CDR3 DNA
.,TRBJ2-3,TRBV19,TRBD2,CASSKGLAGGHFSDTQYF,TGTGCCAGTAGTAAAGGACTAGCGGGGGGGCATTTTTCAGATACGCAGTATTTT
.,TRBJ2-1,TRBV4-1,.,CASSQLLINEQFF,TGCGCCAGCAGCCAACTATTGATCAATGAGCAGTTCTTC
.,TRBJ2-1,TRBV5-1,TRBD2,CASSPRTSGGNEQFF,TGCGCCAGCAGCCCCCGGACTAGCGGGGGGAATGAGCAGTTCTTC
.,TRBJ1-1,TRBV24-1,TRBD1,CATSDSRTGGTEAFF,TGTGCCACCAGTGATTCTCGGACAGGGGGGACTGAAGCTTTCTTT
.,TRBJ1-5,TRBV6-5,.,CASSLGGVGNQPQHF,TGTGCCAGCAGTCTGGGGGGAGTGGGCAATCAGCCCCAGCATTTT
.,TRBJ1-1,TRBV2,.,CASRGGYGITEAFF,TGTGCCAGCAGGGGGGGTTATGGTATCACTGAAGCTTTCTTT
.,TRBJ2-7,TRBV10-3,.,CATSGSSYEQYF,TGTGCCACCTCGGGGAGCTCCTACGAGCAGTACTTC
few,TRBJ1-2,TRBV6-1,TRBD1,CASSEVPGTGRGYTF,TGTGCCAGCAGTGAAGTTCCCGGGACAGGTCGCGGCTACACCTTC
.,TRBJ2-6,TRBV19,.,CASSSRGGANVLTF,TGTGCCAGTAGTAGCCGGGGAGGGGCCAACGTCCTGACTTTC
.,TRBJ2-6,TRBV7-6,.,CASSLEGGSGANVLTF,TGTGCCAGCAGCTTAGAAGGGGGATCTGGGGCCAACGTCCTGACTTTC
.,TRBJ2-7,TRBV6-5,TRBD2,CASRAGGEQYF,TGTGCCAGCAGGGCGGGAGGCGAGCAGTACTTC
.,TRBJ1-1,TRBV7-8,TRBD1,CASSPRQGRTNTEAFF,TGTGCCAGCAGCCCCCGACAGGGGAGAACGAACACTGAAGCTTTCTTT
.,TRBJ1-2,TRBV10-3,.,CAISVVDSLGYGYTF,TGTGCCATCAGTGTCGTCGACAGTTTGGGCTATGGCTACACCTTC
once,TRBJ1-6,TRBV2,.,CASSGGYVTTGLNSPLHF,TGTGCCAGCAGTGGAGGCTATGTCACCACAGGGCTTAATTCACCCCTCCACTTT
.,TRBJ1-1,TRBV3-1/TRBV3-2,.,CASSQEGGYTEAFF,TGTGCCAGCAGCCAAGAGGGGGGGTACACTGAAGCTTTCTTT
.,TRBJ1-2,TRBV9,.,CASSYTGNYGYTF,TGTGCCAGCAGCTATACAGGGAACTATGGCTACACCTTC
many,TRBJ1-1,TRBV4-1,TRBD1,CASSQQTGGVYEAFF,TGCGCCAGCAGCCAACAGACAGGGGGTGTGTATGAAGCTTTCTTT
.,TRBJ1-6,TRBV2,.,CASSGGVYNSPLHF,TGTGCCAGCAGTGGGGGCGTTTATAATTCACCCCTCCACTTT
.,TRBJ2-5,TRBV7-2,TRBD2,CASSLDGTSQETQYF,TGTGCCAGCAGCTTAGACGGGACTAGCCAAGAGACCCAGTACTTC
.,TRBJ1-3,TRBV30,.,CAWSVARRSSGNTIYF,TGTGCCTGGAGTGTAGCACGGAGGAGCTCTGGAAACACCATATATTTT
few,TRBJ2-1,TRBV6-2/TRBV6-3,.,CASSWEETNEQFF,TGTGCCAGCAGTTGGGAGGAAACCAATGAGCAGTTCTTC
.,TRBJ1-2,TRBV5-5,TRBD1,CASSLWDRVHGYTF,TGTGCCAGCAGCTTATGGGACAGGGTTCATGGCTACACCTTC
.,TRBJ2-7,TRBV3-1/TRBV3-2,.,CASSQGGTSYEQYF,TGTGCCAGCAGCCAAGGCGGAACGTCCTACGAGCAGTACTTC
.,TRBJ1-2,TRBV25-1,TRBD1,CASSRGMVYGYTF,TGTGCCAGCAGCAGGGGGATGGTCTATGGCTACACCTTC
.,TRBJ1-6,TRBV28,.,CASSFSHAGGLAYNNSPLHF,TGTGCCAGCAGTTTTAGTCACGCGGGGGGCCTGGCTTACAATAATTCACCCCTCCACTTT
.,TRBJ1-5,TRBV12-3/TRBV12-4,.,CASSADWIQPQHF,TGTGCCAGCAGTGCCGACTGGATTCAGCCCCAGCATTTT
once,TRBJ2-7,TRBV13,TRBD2,CASSYSRGAYEQYF,TGTGCCAGCAGTTACAGTCGGGGGGCCTACGAGCAGTACTTC
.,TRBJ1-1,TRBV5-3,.,CARSFGREGKAFF,TGTGCCAGAAGCTTTGGTAGGGAGGGGAAAGCTTTCTTT
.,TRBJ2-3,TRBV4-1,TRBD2,CASSQESPSGGRTDTQYF,TGCGCCAGCAGCCAAGAGAGCCCTAGCGGGGGGAGGACAGATACGCAGTATTTT
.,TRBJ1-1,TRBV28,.,CASSLEGVGEAFF,TGTGCCAGCAGTTTAGAGGGCGTCGGGGAAGCTTTCTTT
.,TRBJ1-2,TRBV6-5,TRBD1,CASSYAGGDGYTF,TGTGCCAGCAGTTACGCAGGGGGCGATGGCTACACCTTC
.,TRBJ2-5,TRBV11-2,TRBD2,CASSFGRGDRETQYF,TGTGCCAGCAGCTTCGGGCGGGGGGATAGGGAGACCCAGTACTTC
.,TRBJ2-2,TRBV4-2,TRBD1,CASSQDGRQGATGELFF,TGTGCCAGCAGCCAAGATGGACGTCAGGGGGCCACCGGGGAGCTGTTTTTT
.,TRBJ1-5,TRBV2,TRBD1,CASSRRGQGDQPQHF,TGTGCCAGCAGTCGACGGGGACAGGGTGATCAGCCCCAGCATTTT
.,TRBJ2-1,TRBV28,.,CASRSGRMGRNNEQFF,TGTGCCAGCCGATCTGGGCGCATGGGGCGTAACAATGAGCAGTTCTTC
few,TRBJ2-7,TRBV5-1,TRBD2,CASSWEPTGTGRDEQYF,TGCGCCAGCAGCTGGGAACCCACAGGAACCGGGAGGGACGAGCAGTACTTC
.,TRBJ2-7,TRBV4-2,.,CASSQDGHSYEQYF,TGTGCCAGCAGCCAAGATGGCCACTCCTACGAGCAGTACTTC
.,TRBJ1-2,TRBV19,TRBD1,CASSPGTGGLYGYTF,TGTGCCAGTAGTCCCGGGACAGGGGGGCTCTATGGCTACACCTTC
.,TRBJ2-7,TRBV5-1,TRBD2,CASSLGTGGYEQYF,TGCGCCTCCAGCTTGGGGACGGGAGGCTACGAGCAGTACTTC
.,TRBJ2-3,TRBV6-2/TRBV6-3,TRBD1,CASSYSGTGSTDTQYF,TGTGCCAGCAGTTACTCTGGGACAGGGAGCACAGATACGCAGTATTTT
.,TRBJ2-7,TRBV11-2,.,CASSLTLGGPYEQYF,TGTGCCAGCAGCTTAACCCTCGGGGGACCCTACGAGCAGTACTTC
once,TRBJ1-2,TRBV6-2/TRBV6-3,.,CASSRPGDGYTF,TGTGCCAGCAGTAGGCCAGGGGATGGCTACACCTTC
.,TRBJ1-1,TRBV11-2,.,CASSLGTDPEAFF,TGTGCCAGCAGCTTAGGAACAGACCCTGAAGCTTTCTTT